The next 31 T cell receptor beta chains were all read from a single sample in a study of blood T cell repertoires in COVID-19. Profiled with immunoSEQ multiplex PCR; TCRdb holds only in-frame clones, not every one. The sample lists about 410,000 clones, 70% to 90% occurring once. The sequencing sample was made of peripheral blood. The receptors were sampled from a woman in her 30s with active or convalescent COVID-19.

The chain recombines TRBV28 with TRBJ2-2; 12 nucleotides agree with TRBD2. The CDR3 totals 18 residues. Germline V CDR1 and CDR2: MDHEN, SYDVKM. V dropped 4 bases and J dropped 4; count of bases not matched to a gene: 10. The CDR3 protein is CASSSLTSGSLGTGELFF. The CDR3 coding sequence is TGTGCCAGCAGTTCCCTGACTAGCGGGAGTCTAGGCACCGGGGAGCTGTTTTTT.

The CDR3 sequence is CASSLGTAYGYTF. As DNA, the CDR3 is TGTGCCAGCAGTCTGGGGACAGCATATGGCTACACCTTC. The V gene is TRBV6-5, the J gene TRBJ1-2, with 7 positions matching TRBD1. V dropped 5 bases and J dropped 5; count of bases not matched to a gene: 5. The CDR3 has 13 amino acids. From germline, CDR1 is MNHEY and CDR2 SVGAGI.

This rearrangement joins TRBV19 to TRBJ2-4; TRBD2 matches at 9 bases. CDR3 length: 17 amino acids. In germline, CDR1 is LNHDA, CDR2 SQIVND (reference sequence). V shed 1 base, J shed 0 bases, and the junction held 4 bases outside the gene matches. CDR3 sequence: CASSIGRAGGAKNIQYF. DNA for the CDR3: TGTGCCAGTAGTATAGGGCGAGCGGGAGGAGCCAAAAACATTCAGTACTTC.

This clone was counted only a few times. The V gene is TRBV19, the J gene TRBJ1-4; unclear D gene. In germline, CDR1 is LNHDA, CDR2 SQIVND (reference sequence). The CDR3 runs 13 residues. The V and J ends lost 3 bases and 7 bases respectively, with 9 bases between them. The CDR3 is CASSIRSSEKLFF. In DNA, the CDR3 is TGTGCCAGTAGTATCCGATCTAGTGAAAAACTGTTTTTT.

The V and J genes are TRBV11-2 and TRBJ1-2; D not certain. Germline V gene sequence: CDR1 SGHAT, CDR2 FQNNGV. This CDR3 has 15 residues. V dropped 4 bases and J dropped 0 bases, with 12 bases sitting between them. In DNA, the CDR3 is TGTGCCAGCAGCTCCACCTGGAGCGCTAACTATGGCTACACCTTC. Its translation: CASSSTWSANYGYTF.

As DNA, the CDR3 is TGTGCCAGCAGTACTGGACTAGCGGGAGTGACCTACGAGCAGTACTTC. Its protein product is CASSTGLAGVTYEQYF. The J gene is TRBJ2-7, the V gene TRBV2; 13 bases align to TRBD2. The CDR3 sequence is 16 residues long. V shed 5 bases, J shed 2 bases, and the junction held 6 bases outside the gene matches. Germline V gene lookup returns CDR1 SNHLY and CDR2 FYNNEI.

CDR3 in amino acids: CASSLSRARADGYTF. The DNA of the CDR3 is TGTGCCAGCAGTTTATCGAGGGCTAGGGCAGATGGCTACACCTTC. The V call is TRBV27, the J call TRBJ1-2; D unclear. CDR3 size: 15 residues. The V gene lost 0 bases and the J gene lost 6 bases, with 14 bases spanning the gap. Germline CDR1 and CDR2: MNHEY and SMNVEV (reference sequence).

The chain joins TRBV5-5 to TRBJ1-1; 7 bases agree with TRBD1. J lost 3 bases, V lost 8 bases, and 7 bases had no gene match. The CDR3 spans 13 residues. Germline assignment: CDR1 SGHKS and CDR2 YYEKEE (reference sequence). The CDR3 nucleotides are TGTGCCAGTAGAGGTACAGGGGACACTGAAGCTTTCTTT. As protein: CASRGTGDTEAFF. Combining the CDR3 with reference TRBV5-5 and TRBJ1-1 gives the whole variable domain DAGVTQSPTHLIKTRGQQVTLRCSPISGHKSVSWYQQVLGQGPQFIFQYYEKEERGRGNFPDRFSARQFPNYSSELNVNALLLGDSALYLCASRGTGDTEAFFGQGTRLTVV.

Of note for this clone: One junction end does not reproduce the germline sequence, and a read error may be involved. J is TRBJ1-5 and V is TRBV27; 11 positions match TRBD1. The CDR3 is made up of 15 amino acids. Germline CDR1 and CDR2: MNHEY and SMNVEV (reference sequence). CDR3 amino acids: CASSLGTGGNRPQHF. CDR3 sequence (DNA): TGTGCCAGCAGCCTAGGGACAGGGGGGAATCGGCCCCAGCATTTT.

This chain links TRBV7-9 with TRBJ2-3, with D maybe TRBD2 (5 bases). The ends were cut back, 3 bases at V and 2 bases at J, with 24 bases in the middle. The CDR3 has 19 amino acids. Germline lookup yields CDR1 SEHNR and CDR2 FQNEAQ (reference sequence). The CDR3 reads CASSLVPGSGRGPTDTQYF. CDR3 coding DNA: TGTGCCAGCAGCTTGGTCCCGGGCAGTGGGAGAGGGCCCACAGATACGCAGTATTTT.

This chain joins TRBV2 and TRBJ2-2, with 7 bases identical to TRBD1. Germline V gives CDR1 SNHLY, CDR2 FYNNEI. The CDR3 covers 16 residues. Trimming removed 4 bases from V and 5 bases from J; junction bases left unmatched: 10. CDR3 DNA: TGTGCCAGCAGTGTAGAGGGGGCGATAAGTACCGGGGAGCTGTTTTTT. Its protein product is CASSVEGAISTGELFF.

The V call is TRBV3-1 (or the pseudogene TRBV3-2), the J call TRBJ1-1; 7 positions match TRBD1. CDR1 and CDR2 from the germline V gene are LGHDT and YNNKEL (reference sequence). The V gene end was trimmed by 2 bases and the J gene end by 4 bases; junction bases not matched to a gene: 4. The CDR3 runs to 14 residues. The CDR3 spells CASSQKTGLTEAFF. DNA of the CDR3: TGTGCCAGCAGCCAAAAGACAGGGCTCACTGAAGCTTTCTTT.

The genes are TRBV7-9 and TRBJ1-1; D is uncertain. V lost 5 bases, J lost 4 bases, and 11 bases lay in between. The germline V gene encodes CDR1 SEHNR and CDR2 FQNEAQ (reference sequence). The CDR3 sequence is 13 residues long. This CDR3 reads CASSLISFTEAFF. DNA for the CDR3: TGTGCCAGCAGCCTTATTAGCTTCACTGAAGCTTTCTTT.

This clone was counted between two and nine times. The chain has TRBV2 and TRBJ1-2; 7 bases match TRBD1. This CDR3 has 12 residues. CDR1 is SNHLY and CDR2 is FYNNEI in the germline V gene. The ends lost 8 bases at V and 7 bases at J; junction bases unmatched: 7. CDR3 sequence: CASHRTGSGYTF. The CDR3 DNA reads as TGTGCCAGCCATAGGACAGGTTCTGGCTACACCTTC.

This CDR3 is CASSYSIGGQETQYF. CDR3 sequence (DNA): TGTGCCAGCAGTTACTCGATCGGGGGACAAGAGACCCAGTACTTC. The chain links TRBV6-6 to TRBJ2-5, with a possible D match to TRBD2 (6 bases). The CDR3 has 15 residues. The germline V and J ends were trimmed by 0 bases and 2 bases, with 10 bases remaining between them. From germline, CDR1 is MNHNY and CDR2 SVGAGI (reference sequence).

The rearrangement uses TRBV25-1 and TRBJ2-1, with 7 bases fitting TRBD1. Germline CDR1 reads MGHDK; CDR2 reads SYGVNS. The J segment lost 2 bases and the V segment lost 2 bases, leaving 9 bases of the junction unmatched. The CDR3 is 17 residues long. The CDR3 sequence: CASSERPGTVPYNEQFF. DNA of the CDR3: TGTGCCAGCAGTGAAAGACCAGGGACAGTCCCCTACAATGAGCAGTTCTTC.

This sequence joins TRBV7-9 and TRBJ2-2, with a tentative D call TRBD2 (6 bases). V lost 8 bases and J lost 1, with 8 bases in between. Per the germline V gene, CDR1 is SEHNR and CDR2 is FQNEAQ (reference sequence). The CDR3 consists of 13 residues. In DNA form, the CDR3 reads TGTGCCAGCCGGCGGGGGAACACCGGGGAGCTGTTTTTT. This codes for CASRRGNTGELFF.

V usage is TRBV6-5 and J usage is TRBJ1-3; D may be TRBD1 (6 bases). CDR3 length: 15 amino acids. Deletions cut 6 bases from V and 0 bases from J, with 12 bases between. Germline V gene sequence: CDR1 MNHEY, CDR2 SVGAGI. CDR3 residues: CASRRDTSSGNTIYF. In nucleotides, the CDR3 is TGTGCCAGCAGACGGGACACTAGCTCTGGAAACACCATATATTTT.

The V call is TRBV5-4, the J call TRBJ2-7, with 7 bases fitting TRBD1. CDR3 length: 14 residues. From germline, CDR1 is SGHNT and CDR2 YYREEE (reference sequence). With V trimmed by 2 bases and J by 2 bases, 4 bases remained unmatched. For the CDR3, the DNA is TGTGCCAGCAGCTTCAGGGGGAACCCCTACGAGCAGTACTTC. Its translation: CASSFRGNPYEQYF.

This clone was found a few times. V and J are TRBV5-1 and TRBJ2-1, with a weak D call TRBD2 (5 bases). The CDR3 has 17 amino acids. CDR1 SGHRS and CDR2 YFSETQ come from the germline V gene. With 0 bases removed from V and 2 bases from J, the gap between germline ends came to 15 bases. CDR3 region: CASSLGSGLAPYNEQFF. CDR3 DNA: TGCGCCAGCAGCTTGGGTTCTGGACTCGCTCCCTACAATGAGCAGTTCTTC.

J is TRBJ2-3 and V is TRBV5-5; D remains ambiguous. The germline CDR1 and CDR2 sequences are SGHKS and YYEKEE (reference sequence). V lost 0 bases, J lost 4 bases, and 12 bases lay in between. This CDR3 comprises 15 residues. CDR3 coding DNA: TGTGCCAGCAGCTTGGGCGTACCCGCGGCAGATACGCAGTATTTT. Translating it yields CASSLGVPAADTQYF.

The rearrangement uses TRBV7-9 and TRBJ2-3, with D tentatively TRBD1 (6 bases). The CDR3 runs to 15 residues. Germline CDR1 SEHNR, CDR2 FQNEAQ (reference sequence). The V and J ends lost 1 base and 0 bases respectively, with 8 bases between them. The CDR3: CASSLGGHSTDTQYF. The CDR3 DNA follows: TGTGCCAGCAGCTTAGGGGGACACAGCACAGATACGCAGTATTTT.

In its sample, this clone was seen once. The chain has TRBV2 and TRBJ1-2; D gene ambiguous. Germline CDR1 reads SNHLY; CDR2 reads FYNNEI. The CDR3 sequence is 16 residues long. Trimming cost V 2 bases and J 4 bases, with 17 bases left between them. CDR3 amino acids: CASSESIGISGYGYTF. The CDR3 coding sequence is TGTGCCAGCAGTGAATCAATCGGGATTTCAGGCTATGGCTACACCTTC.

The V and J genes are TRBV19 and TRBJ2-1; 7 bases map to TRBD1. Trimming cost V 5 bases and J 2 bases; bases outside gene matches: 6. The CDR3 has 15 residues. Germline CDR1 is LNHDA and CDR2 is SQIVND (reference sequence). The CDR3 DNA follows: TGTGCCAGTAGTTTTCCGGGACAGACCTACAATGAGCAGTTCTTC. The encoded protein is CASSFPGQTYNEQFF. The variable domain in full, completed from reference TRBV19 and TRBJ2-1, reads DGGITQSPKYLFRKEGQNVTLSCEQNLNHDAMYWYRQDPGQGLRLIYYSQIVNDFQKGDIAEGYSVSREKKESFPLTVTSAQKNPTAFYLCASSFPGQTYNEQFFGPGTRLTVL.

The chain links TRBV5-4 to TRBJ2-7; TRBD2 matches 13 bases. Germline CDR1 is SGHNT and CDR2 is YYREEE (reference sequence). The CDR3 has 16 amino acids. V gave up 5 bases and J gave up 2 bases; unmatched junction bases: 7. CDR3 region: CASSPGTSGATYEQYF. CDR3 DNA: TGTGCCAGCAGTCCTGGGACTAGCGGGGCGACCTACGAGCAGTACTTC.

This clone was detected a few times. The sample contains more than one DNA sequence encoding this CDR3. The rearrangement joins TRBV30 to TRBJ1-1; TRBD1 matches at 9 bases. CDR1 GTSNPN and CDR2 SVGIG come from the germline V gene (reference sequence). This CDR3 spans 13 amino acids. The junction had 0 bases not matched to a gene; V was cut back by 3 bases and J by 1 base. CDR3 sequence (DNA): TGTGCCTGGAGGGGACAGGGGAACACTGAAGCTTTCTTT. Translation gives CAWRGQGNTEAFF.

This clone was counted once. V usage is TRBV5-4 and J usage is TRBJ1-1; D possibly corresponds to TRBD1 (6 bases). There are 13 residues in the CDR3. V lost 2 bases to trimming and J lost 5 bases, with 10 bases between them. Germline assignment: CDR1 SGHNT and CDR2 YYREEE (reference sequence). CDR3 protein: CASSFQQGTEAFF. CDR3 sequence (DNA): TGTGCCAGCAGCTTTCAACAGGGTACTGAAGCTTTCTTT.

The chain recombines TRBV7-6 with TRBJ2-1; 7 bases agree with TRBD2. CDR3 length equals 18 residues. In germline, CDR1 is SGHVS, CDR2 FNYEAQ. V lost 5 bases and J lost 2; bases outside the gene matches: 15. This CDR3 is CASSPLADTMGAYNEQFF. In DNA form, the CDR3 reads TGTGCCAGCAGCCCCCTAGCGGACACGATGGGGGCCTACAATGAGCAGTTCTTC.

In DNA form, the CDR3 reads TGTGCCAGCTCCACCAGGGCTCGGGACACTGAAGCTTTCTTT. Translation gives CASSTRARDTEAFF. This rearrangement joins TRBV18 to TRBJ1-1; D perhaps matches TRBD1 (5 bases). Germline V CDR1 and CDR2: KGHSH, LQKENI. Trimming removed 6 bases from V and 3 bases from J, with 14 bases in between. The CDR3 loop spans 14 amino acids.

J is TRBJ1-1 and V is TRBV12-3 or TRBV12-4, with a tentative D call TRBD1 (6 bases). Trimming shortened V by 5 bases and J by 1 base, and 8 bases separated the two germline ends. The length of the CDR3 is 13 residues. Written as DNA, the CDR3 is TGTGCCAGCAGTCGACAGGAGAACACTGAAGCTTTCTTT. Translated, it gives CASSRQENTEAFF.

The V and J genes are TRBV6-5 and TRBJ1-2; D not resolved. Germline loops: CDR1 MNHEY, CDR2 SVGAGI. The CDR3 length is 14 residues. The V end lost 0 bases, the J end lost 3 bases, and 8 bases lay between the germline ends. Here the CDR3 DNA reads TGTGCCAGCAGTTACTCGACACTAGACTATGGCTACACCTTC. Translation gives CASSYSTLDYGYTF.